The 15 T cell receptor beta chains below come from one sample, sequenced in a study of T cells in Graves' hyperthyroidism and ophthalmopathy. Template material for amplifying TCR beta CDR3 regions consisted of RNA transcripts. RT-PCR in the first round (using the HTBI primer set) targeted the TCR CDR3. TCRdb re-called the multiplex PCR reads through MiXCR, storing one row per CDR3 protein. The sample lists 650,000 to 700,000 distinct CDR3 sequences; 17% were seen once. Sequenced input: blood. The receptors were gathered from a man aged 50-60 years with Graves' hyperthyroidism.

A word on this clonotype: This may be a read error, as it is one base from a much larger clone. The rearrangement links TRBV2 to TRBJ2-4; 7 bases fit TRBD1. In germline, CDR1 is SNHLY, CDR2 FYNNEI. CDR3 length: 15 amino acids. CDR3 nucleotide sequence: TGTGCCAGCAGTGAGGGGCAGGGGGTTCGGAACATTCGGTACTTC. Its translation is CASSEGQGVRNIRYF.

Ten or more counts support this clonotype. The rearrangement links TRBV28 to TRBJ2-2; possibly TRBD2 for D (7 bases). The germline gives CDR1 MDHEN, CDR2 SYDVKM. The CDR3 runs 15 residues. V gave up 3 bases and J gave up 1 base, with 9 bases separating them. The CDR3: CASSLGGQNTGELFF. The CDR3 coding sequence is TGTGCCAGCAGTTTGGGGGGGCAGAACACCGGGGAGCTGTTTTTT. Variable domain in full (rest from reference TRBV28 and TRBJ2-2): DVKVTQSSRYLVKRTGEKVFLECVQDMDHENMFWYRQDPGLGLRLIYFSYDVKMKEKGDIPEGYSVSREKKERFSLILESASTNQTSMYLCASSLGGQNTGELFFGEGSRLTVL.

This clonotype was observed many times. The chain carries TRBV27 and TRBJ2-3; the match to TRBD2 covers 8 bases. CDR3 length equals 16 residues. Germline trimming cut 5 bases from V and 4 bases from J; bases unmatched to any gene: 11. CDR1 is MNHEY and CDR2 is SMNVEV in the germline V gene (reference sequence). The CDR3 sequence is CASSLQRENGPDTQYF. Here the CDR3 DNA reads TGTGCCAGCAGTCTACAGCGGGAGAATGGTCCAGATACGCAGTATTTT.

The DNA for the CDR3 is TGTGCCAGCAGCCAAGGGGGTCGCTATGGCTACACCTTC. Translation: CASSQGGRYGYTF. The chain carries TRBV3-1 and TRBJ1-2; D ambiguous. Germline CDR1 reads LGHDT; CDR2 reads YNNKEL (reference sequence). Trimming cost V 1 base and J 4 bases, with 7 bases left between them. This CDR3 is built from 13 residues.

This clonotype was counted at least ten times. The chain is built from TRBV24-1 and TRBJ1-2; 9 bases align to TRBD1. From germline, CDR1 is KGHDR and CDR2 SFDVKD. The junction had 0 bases not matched to a gene; V was cut back by 5 bases and J by 6 bases. This CDR3 comprises 12 residues. This CDR3 reads CATSGDRDGYTF. The CDR3 nucleotides are TGTGCCACCAGTGGGGACAGGGATGGCTACACCTTC.

This clonotype has at least ten counts. This chain joins TRBV7-2 and TRBJ2-1; 9 nucleotides agree with TRBD2. The V gene's germline CDR1 is SGHTA and CDR2 FQGNSA. V lost 1 base to trimming and J lost 6 bases; unmatched junction nucleotides: 7. The CDR3 consists of 16 residues. The CDR3 DNA reads TGTGCCAGCAGCTTAGGAGCCACTAGCGGGTCCAATGAGCAGTTCTTC. Amino acid sequence: CASSLGATSGSNEQFF.

The V call is TRBV28, the J call TRBJ2-3; 9 nucleotides agree with TRBD1. V lost 5 bases to trimming and J lost 0 bases; unmatched junction nucleotides: 15. Germline V gives CDR1 MDHEN, CDR2 SYDVKM. This CDR3 has 19 residues. The CDR3 sequence is CASSTPGQGSGMSTDTQYF. In DNA form, the CDR3 reads TGTGCCAGCAGTACCCCGGGACAGGGAAGCGGGATGAGCACAGATACGCAGTATTTT.

The table lists this clonotype with many counts. The chain has TRBV10-3 and TRBJ2-7; the match to TRBD1 covers 9 bases. The CDR3 length is 13 residues. The V segment lost 6 bases and the J segment 5 bases; nucleotides outside the gene matches: 5. Germline V lookup: CDR1 ENHRY, CDR2 SYGVKD. The CDR3 is CAIRAGTGNEQYF. In nucleotides, the CDR3 is TGTGCCATCAGGGCCGGGACAGGGAACGAGCAGTACTTC.

This clonotype was counted between two and nine times. This chain links TRBV28 with TRBJ1-2; TRBD1 is a possible D gene (6 bases). Deletions cut 5 bases from V and 8 bases from J, with 18 bases between. Germline V gene data show CDR1 as MDHEN and CDR2 as SYDVKM. The CDR3 is 14 residues long. The CDR3 is CASSRQVTDVGYTF. In DNA, the CDR3 is TGTGCCAGCAGTCGACAGGTCACCGACGTGGGCTACACCTTC.

This clonotype appeared once. Since a much larger clone is just one base distant, this may be a read error. The gene calls are TRBV27 and TRBJ2-2; D is possibly TRBD2 (6 bases). Looked up from germline, CDR1 is MNHEY and CDR2 is SMNVEV (reference sequence). The CDR3 is 17 amino acids. Trimming removed 5 bases from V and 6 bases from J, with 22 bases in between. DNA for the CDR3: TGTGCCAGCAGTGATTCGCCAGGGACTTTCACGTCCGGGGAGCTGTTTTTT. Translation: CASSDSPGTFTSGELFF.

This clonotype was counted only a few times. The J gene is TRBJ2-1, the V gene TRBV28, with 9 bases that match TRBD2. Germline V gives CDR1 MDHEN, CDR2 SYDVKM. The CDR3 runs 14 residues. V dropped 10 bases and J dropped 9; count of bases not matched to a gene: 13. The CDR3 DNA reads TGTGCCATCTCCCCGCGGCTAGCGGGACTTGAGCAGTTCTTC. As protein: CAISPRLAGLEQFF.

Ten or more counts support this clonotype. The rearrangement uses TRBV3-1 and TRBJ2-7; TRBD2 agrees at 9 bases. Per germline, CDR1 LGHDT and CDR2 YNNKEL (reference sequence). V was pared by 1 base and J by 3 bases, with 4 bases of the junction left unmatched. CDR3 length: 15 residues. CDR3 amino acids: CASSQGASGVYEQYF. DNA of the CDR3: TGTGCCAGCAGCCAAGGGGCTAGCGGGGTCTACGAGCAGTACTTC.

This clonotype was picked up a small number of times. The V gene is TRBV19, the J gene TRBJ2-1; the match to TRBD2 covers 8 bases. J gave up 9 bases and V 3 bases, and 7 bases lay outside the gene matches. Germline V gives CDR1 LNHDA, CDR2 SQIVND (reference sequence). This CDR3 contains 14 residues. The CDR3 loop reads CASSIREGLGEQFF. The DNA for the CDR3 is TGTGCCAGTAGTATCCGGGAGGGCCTGGGTGAGCAGTTCTTC. Supplemented by reference TRBV19 and TRBJ2-1, the full variable domain reads DGGITQSPKYLFRKEGQNVTLSCEQNLNHDAMYWYRQDPGQGLRLIYYSQIVNDFQKGDIAEGYSVSREKKESFPLTVTSAQKNPTAFYLCASSIREGLGEQFFGPGTRLTVL.

V and J are TRBV5-1 and TRBJ2-7; 10 nucleotides align to TRBD2. V dropped 2 bases and J dropped 4; count of bases not matched to a gene: 6. Germline lookup yields CDR1 SGHRS and CDR2 YFSETQ. CDR3 length: 15 residues. This CDR3 is CASSFGLAEKYEQYF. CDR3 bases: TGCGCCAGCAGCTTCGGACTAGCGGAGAAATACGAGCAGTACTTC.

At least ten counts were recorded for this clonotype. The genes are TRBV6-5 and TRBJ1-6; D not resolved. Trimming left V 0 bases short and J 2 bases short, with 14 bases between. CDR3 length: 18 amino acids. Germline loops: CDR1 MNHEY, CDR2 SVGAGI. The CDR3 is CASSYSRRGNPYNSPLHF. DNA of the CDR3: TGTGCCAGCAGTTACTCGCGGCGGGGTAACCCCTATAATTCACCCCTCCACTTT.